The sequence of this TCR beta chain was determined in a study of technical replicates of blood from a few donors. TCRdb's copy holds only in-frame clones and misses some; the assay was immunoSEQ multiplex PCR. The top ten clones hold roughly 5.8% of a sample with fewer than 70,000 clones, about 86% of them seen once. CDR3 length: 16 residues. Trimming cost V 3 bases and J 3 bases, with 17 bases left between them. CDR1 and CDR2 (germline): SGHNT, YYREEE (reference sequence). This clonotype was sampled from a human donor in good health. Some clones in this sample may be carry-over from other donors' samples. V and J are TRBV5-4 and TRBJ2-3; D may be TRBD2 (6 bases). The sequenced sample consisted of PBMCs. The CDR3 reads CASSSGPSEITDTQYF. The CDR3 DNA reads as TGTGCCAGCAGCTCGGGACCTAGCGAAATTACAGATACGCAGTATTTT.